This TCR beta chain was profiled in a study of shared clonotypes between healthy human individuals. Findings and limits, study-wide: Among donors, the sharing of clonotypes was expected to be influenced by sequencing depth. Memory subsets had estimated richness that was generally smaller than that of naive subsets.

A remark on this clone: Its cognate antigen is unknown.

Naive CD8 cells were CD45RO-negative, positively selected for CCR7, excluding terminally differentiated effector memory CD45RA+ cells. Donors, healthy HIV-negative adults, lacked recent acute infections or vaccinations. Here immunoSEQ multiplex PCR was the method, and the copy in TCRdb shows in-frame clones only, minus some. The data hold about 680,000 clones, with approximately 90% observed a single time. V was trimmed by 4 bases and J by 7 bases, leaving 14 bases between them. CDR1 SGHNT and CDR2 YENEEA come from the germline V gene. This CDR3 has 13 residues. The sample was naive CD8+ T cells sorted from blood. This TCR derives from a man aged 25-45 years in good health. The V gene is TRBV11-3, the J gene TRBJ2-7, with no clear D. The CDR3 sequence: CASSSRWNDEQYF. DNA of the CDR3: TGTGCCAGCAGCTCGCGGTGGAATGATGAGCAGTACTTC.